The present entry profiles one T cell receptor beta chain with its context. The data originate from a study of control samples from healthy donors and cancer patients. Trimming removed 2 bases from V and 7 bases from J, with 6 bases in between. CDR1 and CDR2 from the germline V gene are MDHEN and SYDVKM. The CDR3 is 11 amino acids. Produced via immunoSEQ multiplex PCR; TCRdb's table is partial and in-frame only. The top ten clones hold 13% to 15% of a sample with roughly 100,000 clones, approximately 86% of them seen once. The sequenced sample was blood. The chain couples TRBV28 to TRBJ2-7, with a possible D match to TRBD1 (5 bases). The receptor was derived from a man aged 25 to 40 in good health. CDR3 sequence (DNA): TGTGCCAGCAGTTTAAGACAGGAGCAGTACTTC. This gives the protein CASSLRQEQYF.